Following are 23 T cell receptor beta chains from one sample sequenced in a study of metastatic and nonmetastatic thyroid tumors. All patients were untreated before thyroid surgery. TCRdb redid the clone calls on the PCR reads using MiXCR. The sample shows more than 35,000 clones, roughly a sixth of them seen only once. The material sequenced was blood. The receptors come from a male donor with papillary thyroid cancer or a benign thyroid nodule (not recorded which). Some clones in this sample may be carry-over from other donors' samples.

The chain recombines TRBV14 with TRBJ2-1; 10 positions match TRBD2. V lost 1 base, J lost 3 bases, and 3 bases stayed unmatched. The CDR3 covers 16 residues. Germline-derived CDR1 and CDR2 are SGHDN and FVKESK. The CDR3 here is CASSQAGLADYNEQFF. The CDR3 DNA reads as TGTGCCAGCAGCCAAGCCGGACTAGCGGACTACAATGAGCAGTTCTTC.

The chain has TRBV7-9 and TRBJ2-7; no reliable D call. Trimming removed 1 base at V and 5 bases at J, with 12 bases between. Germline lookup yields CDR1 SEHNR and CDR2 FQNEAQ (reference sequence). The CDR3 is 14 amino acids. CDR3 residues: CASSLGAAANEQYF. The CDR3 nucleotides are TGTGCCAGCAGCTTAGGGGCGGCAGCCAACGAGCAGTACTTC.

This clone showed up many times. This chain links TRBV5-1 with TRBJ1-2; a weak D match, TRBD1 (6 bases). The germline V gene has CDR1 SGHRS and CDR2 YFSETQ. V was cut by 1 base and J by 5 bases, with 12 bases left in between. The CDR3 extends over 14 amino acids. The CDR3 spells CASSLSQGQYGYTF. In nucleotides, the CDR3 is TGCGCCAGCAGCTTGTCACAGGGTCAGTATGGCTACACCTTC.

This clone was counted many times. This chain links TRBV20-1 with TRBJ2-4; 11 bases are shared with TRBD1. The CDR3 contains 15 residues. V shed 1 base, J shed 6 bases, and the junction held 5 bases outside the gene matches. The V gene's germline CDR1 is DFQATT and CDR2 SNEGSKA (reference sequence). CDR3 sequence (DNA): TGCAGTGCTAGAGGTGGACAGGGGGCGGGAAACATTCAGTACTTC. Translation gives CSARGGQGAGNIQYF.

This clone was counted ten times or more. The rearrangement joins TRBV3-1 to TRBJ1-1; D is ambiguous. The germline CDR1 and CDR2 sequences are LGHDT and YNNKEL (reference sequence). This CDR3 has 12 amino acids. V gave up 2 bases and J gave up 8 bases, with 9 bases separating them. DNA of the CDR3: TGTGCCAGCAGCCAATGGACGGGAGAAGCTTTCTTT. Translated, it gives CASSQWTGEAFF.

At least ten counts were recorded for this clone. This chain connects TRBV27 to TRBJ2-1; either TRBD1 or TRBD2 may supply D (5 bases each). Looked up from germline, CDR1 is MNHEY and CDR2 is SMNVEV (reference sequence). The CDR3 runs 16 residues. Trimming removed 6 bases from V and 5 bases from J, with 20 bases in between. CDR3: CASRGETGFSDNEQFF. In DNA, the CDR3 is TGTGCCAGCAGGGGGGAGACGGGGTTTAGTGACAATGAGCAGTTCTTC.

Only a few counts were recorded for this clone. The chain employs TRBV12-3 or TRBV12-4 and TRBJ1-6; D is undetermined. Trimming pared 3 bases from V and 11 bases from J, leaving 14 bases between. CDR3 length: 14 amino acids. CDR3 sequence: CASSLYRQLPPLHF. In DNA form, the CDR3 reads TGTGCCAGCAGTTTGTATCGCCAGCTCCCACCCCTCCACTTT.

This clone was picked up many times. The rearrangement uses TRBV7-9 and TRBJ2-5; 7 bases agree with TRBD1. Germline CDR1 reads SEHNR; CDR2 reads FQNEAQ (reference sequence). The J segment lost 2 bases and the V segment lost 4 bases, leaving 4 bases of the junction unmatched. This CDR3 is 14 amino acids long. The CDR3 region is CASSSDREQETQYF. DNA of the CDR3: TGTGCCAGCAGCTCAGACAGGGAACAAGAGACCCAGTACTTC.

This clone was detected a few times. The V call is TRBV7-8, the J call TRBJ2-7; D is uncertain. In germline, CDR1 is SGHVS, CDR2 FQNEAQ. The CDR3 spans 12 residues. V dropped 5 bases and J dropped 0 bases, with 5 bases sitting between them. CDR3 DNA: TGTGCCAGCAGCCGCTACTCCTACGAGCAGTACTTC. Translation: CASSRYSYEQYF.

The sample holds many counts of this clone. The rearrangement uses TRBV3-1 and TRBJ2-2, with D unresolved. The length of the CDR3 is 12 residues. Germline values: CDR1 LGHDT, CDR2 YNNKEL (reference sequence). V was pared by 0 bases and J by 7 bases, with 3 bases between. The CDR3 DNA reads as TGTGCCAGCAGCCAAGACCACGGGGAGCTGTTTTTT. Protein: CASSQDHGELFF.

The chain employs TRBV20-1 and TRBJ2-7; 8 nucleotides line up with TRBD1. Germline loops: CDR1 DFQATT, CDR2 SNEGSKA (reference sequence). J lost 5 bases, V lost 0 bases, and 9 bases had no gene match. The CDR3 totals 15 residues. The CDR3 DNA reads TGCAGTGCTAGAGACTTAGGACAGGGAAATAACGAGCAGTACTTC. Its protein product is CSARDLGQGNNEQYF.

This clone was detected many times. This chain's CDR3 is CASSVGPNLKFF. CDR3 bases: TGTGCCAGCAGCGTAGGCCCCAACTTGAAGTTCTTC. The chain is built from TRBV9 and TRBJ2-1; D is unclear. V dropped 0 bases and J dropped 14 bases, with 12 bases sitting between them. The CDR3 totals 12 residues. Germline CDR1 and CDR2: SGDLS and YYNGEE.

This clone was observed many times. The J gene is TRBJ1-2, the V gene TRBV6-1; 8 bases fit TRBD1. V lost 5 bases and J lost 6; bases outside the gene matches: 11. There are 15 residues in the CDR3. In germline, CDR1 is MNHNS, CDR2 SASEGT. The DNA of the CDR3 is TGTGCCAGCAGTTCCGATCGCCGACAGGGGAATGGCTACACCTTC. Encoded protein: CASSSDRRQGNGYTF.

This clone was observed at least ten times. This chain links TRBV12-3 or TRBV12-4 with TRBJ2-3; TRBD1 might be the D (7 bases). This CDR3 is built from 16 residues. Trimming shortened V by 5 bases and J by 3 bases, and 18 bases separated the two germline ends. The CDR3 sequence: CASSTPLEGATDTQYF. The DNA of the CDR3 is TGTGCCAGCAGTACCCCGCTGGAGGGGGCAACAGATACGCAGTATTTT.

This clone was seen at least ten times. CDR3 in amino acids: CASRSGQGTTYGYTF. In nucleotides, the CDR3 is TGTGCCAGCAGAAGCGGACAGGGGACCACCTATGGCTACACCTTC. The chain combines TRBV28 with TRBJ1-2, with TRBD1 matching 9 bases. Per the germline V gene, CDR1 is MDHEN and CDR2 is SYDVKM. V lost 6 bases and J lost 4; bases outside the gene matches: 9. The CDR3 is made up of 15 amino acids.

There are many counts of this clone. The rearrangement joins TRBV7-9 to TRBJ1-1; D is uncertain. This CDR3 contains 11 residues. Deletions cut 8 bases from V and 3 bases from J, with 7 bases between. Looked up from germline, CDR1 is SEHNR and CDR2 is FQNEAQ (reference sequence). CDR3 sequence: CASQGYTEAFF. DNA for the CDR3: TGTGCCAGCCAAGGGTACACTGAAGCTTTCTTT.

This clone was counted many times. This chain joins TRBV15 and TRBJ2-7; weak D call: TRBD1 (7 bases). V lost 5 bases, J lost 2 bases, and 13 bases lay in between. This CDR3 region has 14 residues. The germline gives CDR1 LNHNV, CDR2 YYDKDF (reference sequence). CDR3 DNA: TGTGCCACCAGCGATGACAGGGAGGCCTACGAGCAGTACTTC. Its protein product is CATSDDREAYEQYF.

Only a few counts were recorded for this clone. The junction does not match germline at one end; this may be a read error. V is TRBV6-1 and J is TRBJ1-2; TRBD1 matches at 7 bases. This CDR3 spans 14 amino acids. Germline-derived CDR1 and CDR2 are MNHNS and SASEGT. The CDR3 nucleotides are TGTGCCAGCAGTCCCAGGGGGGGTGGCTATGTCTACACCTTC. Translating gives CASSPRGGGYVYTF.

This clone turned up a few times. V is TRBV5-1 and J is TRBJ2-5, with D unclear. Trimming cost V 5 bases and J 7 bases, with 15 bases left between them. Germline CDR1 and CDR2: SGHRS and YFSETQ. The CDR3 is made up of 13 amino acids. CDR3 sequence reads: CASSDYREGTQYF. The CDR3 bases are TGCGCCAGCAGTGATTACCGTGAAGGGACCCAGTACTTC.

The CDR3 protein is CSPLAKYEQYF. The CDR3 bases are TGCAGTCCGCTTGCGAAATACGAGCAGTACTTC. The chain joins TRBV20-1 to TRBJ2-7, with unresolved D. Deletions cut 8 bases from V and 4 bases from J, with 12 bases between. The CDR3 runs 11 residues. Germline V gives CDR1 DFQATT, CDR2 SNEGSKA (reference sequence).

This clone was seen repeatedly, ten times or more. The CDR3 DNA is TGTGCCAGCAGGGGACAGTACTATGGCTACACCTTC. Protein sequence: CASRGQYYGYTF. The J gene is TRBJ1-2, the V gene TRBV6-1, with 7 bases identical to TRBD1. The CDR3 runs to 12 residues. From germline, CDR1 is MNHNS and CDR2 SASEGT. V was clipped by 6 bases and J by 3 bases; unmatched bases: 1.

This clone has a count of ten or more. CDR3 protein: CASSETLWTGPNYGYTF. CDR3 bases: TGTGCCAGCAGTGAAACCTTATGGACAGGCCCGAACTATGGCTACACCTTC. The chain combines TRBV25-1 with TRBJ1-2; 7 nucleotides line up with TRBD1. From germline, CDR1 is MGHDK and CDR2 SYGVNS. CDR3 length: 17 amino acids. The J segment lost 2 bases and the V segment lost 2 bases, leaving 11 bases of the junction unmatched.

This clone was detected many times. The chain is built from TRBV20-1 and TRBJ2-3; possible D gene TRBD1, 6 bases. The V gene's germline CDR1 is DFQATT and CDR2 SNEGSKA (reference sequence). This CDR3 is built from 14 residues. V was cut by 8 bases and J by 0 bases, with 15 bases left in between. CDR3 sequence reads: CSLGSGVSTDTQYF. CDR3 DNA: TGCAGTTTAGGCTCAGGGGTTAGCACAGATACGCAGTATTTT.